This passage covers 6 T cell receptor beta chains from one sample sequenced in a study of blood T cell repertoires in COVID-19. Clones were read by immunoSEQ multiplex PCR, and TCRdb kept only the in-frame ones, dropping some. This sample has under 300,000 clones, with 84% found just once. The source material was peripheral blood. The receptors originated from a woman in her thirties or forties who had recovered from COVID-19.

The CDR3 DNA reads TGTGCCAGCTCACCCGGGGGGACAGGGAACAACGAGCAGTACTTC. Translated: CASSPGGTGNNEQYF. The chain carries TRBV18 and TRBJ2-7; 9 bases match TRBD1. The V gene end was trimmed by 3 bases and the J gene end by 5 bases; junction bases not matched to a gene: 8. Germline V gene sequence: CDR1 KGHSH, CDR2 LQKENI. The CDR3 sequence is 15 residues long.

The chain carries TRBV25-1 and TRBJ2-6; 7 bases are a match to TRBD2. Germline trimming cut 3 bases from V and 4 bases from J; bases unmatched to any gene: 3. The germline V gene has CDR1 MGHDK and CDR2 SYGVNS. There are 15 residues in the CDR3. DNA for the CDR3: TGTGCCAGCAGTGAGGGAGGGGCCGGGGCCAACGTCCTGACTTTC. It is translated as CASSEGGAGANVLTF.

The chain carries TRBV6-6 and TRBJ2-7; 8 bases match TRBD1. With 6 bases clipped from V and 3 bases from J, the junction kept 7 bases outside the gene matches. Germline CDR1 is MNHNY and CDR2 is SVGAGI (reference sequence). The length of the CDR3 is 14 residues. The CDR3 nucleotides read TGTGCCAGCAGGGAAGGACAGGGTCGCTACGAGCAGTACTTC. As protein: CASREGQGRYEQYF.

This CDR3 is CASSPKQGAHYNSPLHF. CDR3 in DNA: TGTGCCAGCAGCCCCAAACAGGGGGCGCATTATAATTCACCCCTCCACTTT. The V and J genes are TRBV7-9 and TRBJ1-6; 9 bases align to TRBD1. CDR1 and CDR2 from the germline V gene are SEHNR and FQNEAQ (reference sequence). The V and J ends lost 5 bases and 4 bases, in that order; junction bases with no gene match: 9. This CDR3 is built from 17 residues.

This chain uses TRBV6-2 or TRBV6-3 with TRBJ1-2, with D uncertain. The CDR3 spans 14 residues. Germline assignment: CDR1 MNHEY and CDR2 SVGEGT. The ends were cut back, 2 bases at V and 6 bases at J, with 13 bases in the middle. Here the CDR3 reads CASSYRRTYDGYTF. CDR3 nucleotides: TGTGCCAGCAGTTACCGTCGCACTTACGATGGCTACACCTTC.

The genes are TRBV2 and TRBJ2-7; possibly TRBD2 for D (6 bases). The CDR3 totals 16 residues. V dropped 1 base and J dropped 7 bases, with 20 bases sitting between them. Germline V gene lookup returns CDR1 SNHLY and CDR2 FYNNEI. CDR3 in amino acids: CASSEVVGGAAGEQYF. CDR3 DNA sequence: TGTGCCAGCAGTGAAGTGGTAGGAGGGGCGGCTGGTGAGCAGTACTTC.